These T cell receptor beta chains were read from a single sample in a study of T cell changes during pregnancy in multiple sclerosis. This table comes from immunoSEQ multiplex PCR, and its TCRdb copy is limited to in-frame clones, with some not included. This sample has 19,000 or so clones, with approximately 88% found just once. Sequenced here: CD8+ T cells from peripheral blood mononuclear cells, sampled after pregnancy. The receptors originated from a female donor in good health, enrolled as a control in a pregnancy study. CDR3s include the opening cysteine and the closing phenylalanine or tryptophan. The D gene is left open where the match is weak. The size of a clone is reported for some rows only, either as once, few or many, or as a class for expanded clones.

D gene,clone size,CDR3 length,J gene,V gene,CDR3 DNA,CDR3 protein
TRBD1,.,15,TRBJ1-6,TRBV6-4,TGTGCCAGCAGTGAAAATGACAGGGTGGACTCACCCCTCCACTTT,CASSENDRVDSPLHF
.,few,14,TRBJ1-1,TRBV11-3,TGTGCCAGCAGCCGAAGCCAGGGGTTTCATGAAGCTTTCTTT,CASSRSQGFHEAFF
TRBD2,.,15,TRBJ2-3,TRBV9,TGTGCCAGCAGCACTAGCGGGGGGCCCACAGATACGCAGTATTTT,CASSTSGGPTDTQYF
.,medium-sized,17,TRBJ1-5,TRBV19,TGTGCCAGTAGTATAGAGGACGGGGGGCACAACAATCAGCCCCAGCATTTT,CASSIEDGGHNNQPQHF
TRBD1,once,18,TRBJ1-2,TRBV15,TGTGCCACCAGCAGGCCGGGACAGTACCCTCTCTTTAACTATGGCTACACCTTC,CATSRPGQYPLFNYGYTF
.,.,14,TRBJ1-5,TRBV28,TGTGCCAGCAGTTTGGTAGAGGGCAATCAGCCCCAGCATTTT,CASSLVEGNQPQHF
.,.,15,TRBJ2-1,TRBV4-1,TGCGCCAGCAGCCAAGACTTTTATGGGACAAATGAGCAGTTCTTC,CASSQDFYGTNEQFF
.,.,13,TRBJ2-1,TRBV27,TGTGCCAGCAGTGATACAGTAAACAATGAGCAGTTCTTC,CASSDTVNNEQFF
.,.,15,TRBJ1-5,TRBV9,TGTGCCACCACCCAAGAGGATAATAGCAATCAGCCCCAGCATTTT,CATTQEDNSNQPQHF
TRBD2,.,15,TRBJ2-5,TRBV27,TGTGCCAGCAGTATCGGGACTAGCGGGGGAGAGACCCAGTACTTC,CASSIGTSGGETQYF
.,.,15,TRBJ1-1,TRBV6-5,TGTGCCAGCAGTTTCCATGGACAAGCGAACACTGAAGCTTTCTTT,CASSFHGQANTEAFF
TRBD2,.,17,TRBJ2-5,TRBV7-9,TGTGCCAGCAGCTTAGATGGTAGCGGGGGCCCCGAAGGGACCCAGTACTTC,CASSLDGSGGPEGTQYF
.,.,12,TRBJ2-7,TRBV19,TGTGCCAGTACCCCGGACTCAGGCGAGCAGTACTTC,CASTPDSGEQYF
TRBD1,.,15,TRBJ1-6,TRBV9,TGTGCCAGCAGCGCCCGGGACAGGAACAATTCACCCCTCCACTTT,CASSARDRNNSPLHF
.,.,14,TRBJ1-1,TRBV6-5,TGTGCCAGCAGAACACGACAGGAAGGGACTGAAGCTTTCTTT,CASRTRQEGTEAFF
TRBD1,.,15,TRBJ1-2,TRBV19,TGTGCCAGTAGTATAGTACTCAGGGGGGACTATGGCTACACCTTC,CASSIVLRGDYGYTF
TRBD1,.,13,TRBJ2-7,TRBV6-6,TGTGCCAGCACCCTGACAGGGGGCTACGAGCAGTACTTC,CASTLTGGYEQYF
TRBD1,.,15,TRBJ1-4,TRBV7-2,TGTGCCAGCAGCCCTGGGGACAGCTTTAATGAAAAACTGTTTTTT,CASSPGDSFNEKLFF
TRBD1,.,16,TRBJ2-3,TRBV13,TGTGCCAGCAGCCCGATCGACAGGGGGAGCACAGATACGCAGTATTTT,CASSPIDRGSTDTQYF
.,.,12,TRBJ1-2,TRBV25-1,TGTGCCAGCAGTACGGGGAACTATGGCTACACCTTC,CASSTGNYGYTF
TRBD1,.,13,TRBJ2-5,TRBV7-9,TGTGCCAGCAGTCAAGGGGGCCGAGAGACCCAGTACTTC,CASSQGGRETQYF
TRBD1,.,17,TRBJ2-1,TRBV5-6,TGTGCCAGCAGCCCTGACAGGGGGTCAGGTTCCTACAATGAGCAGTTCTTC,CASSPDRGSGSYNEQFF
.,.,14,TRBJ1-2,TRBV27,TGTGCCAGCACCTTTGGGGGGTCAGGAGATGGCTACACCTTC,CASTFGGSGDGYTF
TRBD1,.,15,TRBJ2-7,TRBV7-9,TGTGCCAGCAGCTCGGCCCCGGGACAGGGCTCCGAGCAGTACTTC,CASSSAPGQGSEQYF
.,.,16,TRBJ2-7,TRBV6-5,TGTGCCAGCAGTTACTCGTTGGGGGGGGACATTTACGAGCAGTACTTC,CASSYSLGGDIYEQYF
.,.,16,TRBJ1-2,TRBV18,TGTGCCAGCTCACTCCTCCAGGGCCCTGAGGCCTATGGCTACACCTTC,CASSLLQGPEAYGYTF
TRBD2,.,17,TRBJ2-5,TRBV29-1,TGCAGCGTTGAAGTCCCGGGACTAGCGGGGGACCAAGAGACCCAGTACTTC,CSVEVPGLAGDQETQYF
.,.,14,TRBJ2-4,TRBV5-4,TGTGCCAGCAGCTCGCGGGTCACCGAAAACATTCAGTACTTC,CASSSRVTENIQYF
TRBD2,.,14,TRBJ2-3,TRBV9,TGTGCCAGCAGCGGAGTAGCGGGGCAAGATACGCAGTATTTT,CASSGVAGQDTQYF
.,once,13,TRBJ1-5,TRBV27,TGTGCCAGCAGCTTTATGGGAGAACAGCCCCAGCATTTT,CASSFMGEQPQHF
.,.,14,TRBJ2-7,TRBV6-5,TGTGCCAGCAGTTACAGTCTAGGGGTGTACGAGCAGTACTTC,CASSYSLGVYEQYF
.,.,14,TRBJ1-1,TRBV15,TGTGCCACCAGCAGAGCCACAGTTCACACTGAAGCTTTCTTT,CATSRATVHTEAFF
.,.,16,TRBJ1-5,TRBV27,TGTGCCAGCAGTTTATCATACAGGGATGGCAATCAGCCCCAGCATTTT,CASSLSYRDGNQPQHF
.,.,15,TRBJ2-7,TRBV18,TGTGCCAGCTCACCACCGCCGGGAGCGCGTTACGAGCAGTACTTC,CASSPPPGARYEQYF
TRBD1,.,17,TRBJ1-1,TRBV7-9,TGTGCCAGCAGCTTAAGGGGGGGGACAGGGAGGGACACTGAAGCTTTCTTT,CASSLRGGTGRDTEAFF
.,.,13,TRBJ1-3,TRBV5-5,TGTGCCAGCAGCTTGGAGGGGGGAAACACCATATATTTT,CASSLEGGNTIYF
TRBD1,once,18,TRBJ1-1,TRBV7-8,TGTGCCAGCAGCTCTTCTCCCTATGACAGGGCGCAGAACACTGAAGCTTTCTTT,CASSSSPYDRAQNTEAFF
.,.,19,TRBJ1-1,TRBV30,TGTGCCTGGATGATGAGAAGAACGACAGGTTTAACCTTGAACACTGAAGCTTTCTTT,CAWMMRRTTGLTLNTEAFF
TRBD1,.,17,TRBJ1-1,TRBV11-2,TGTGCCAGCAGCTCCCGGGACAGGGGGACTGGAGGACCTGAAGCTTTCTTT,CASSSRDRGTGGPEAFF
TRBD1,.,16,TRBJ1-6,TRBV4-1,TGCGCCAGCAGCCAAGTCTCGGACAGGTATAATTCACCCCTCCACTTT,CASSQVSDRYNSPLHF
.,.,15,TRBJ1-2,TRBV6-6,TGTGCCAGCAGCACGAATGGGGGCGCTGAATATGGCTACACCTTC,CASSTNGGAEYGYTF